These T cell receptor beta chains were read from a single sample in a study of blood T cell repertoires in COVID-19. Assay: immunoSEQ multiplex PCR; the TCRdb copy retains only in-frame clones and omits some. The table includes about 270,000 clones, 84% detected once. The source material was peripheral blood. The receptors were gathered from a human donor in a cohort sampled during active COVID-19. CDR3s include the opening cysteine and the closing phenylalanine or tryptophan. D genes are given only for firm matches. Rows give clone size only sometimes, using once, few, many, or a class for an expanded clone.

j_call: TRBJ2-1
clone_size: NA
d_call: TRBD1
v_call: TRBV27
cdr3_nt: TGTGCCAGCAGTTTATCGACAGGGGGCTATGGAAATGAGCAGTTCTTC
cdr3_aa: CASSLSTGGYGNEQFF

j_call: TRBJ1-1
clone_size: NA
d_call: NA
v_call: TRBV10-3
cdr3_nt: TGTGCCATCAGTGATCAGGGGAACACTGAAGCTTTCTTT
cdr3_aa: CAISDQGNTEAFF

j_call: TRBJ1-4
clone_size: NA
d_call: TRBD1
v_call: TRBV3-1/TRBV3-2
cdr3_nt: TGTGCCAGCAGCCACGACGGGACAGGGGGTGAAAAACTGTTTTTT
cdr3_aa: CASSHDGTGGEKLFF

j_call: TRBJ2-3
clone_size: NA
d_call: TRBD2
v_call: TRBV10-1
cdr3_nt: TGCGCCAGCAGTGATCCCCAAGCGGGGGTCACAGATACGCAGTATTTT
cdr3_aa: CASSDPQAGVTDTQYF

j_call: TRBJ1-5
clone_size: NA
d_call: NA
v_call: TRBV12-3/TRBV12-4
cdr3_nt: TGTGCCAGCAGGGAAGGGGTCAATCAGCCCCAGCATTTT
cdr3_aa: CASREGVNQPQHF

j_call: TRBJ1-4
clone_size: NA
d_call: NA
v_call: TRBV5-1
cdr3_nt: TGCGCCAGCAGCTCGCACCCCGGGTTAGAACGTAATGAAAAACTGTTTTTT
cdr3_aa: CASSSHPGLERNEKLFF

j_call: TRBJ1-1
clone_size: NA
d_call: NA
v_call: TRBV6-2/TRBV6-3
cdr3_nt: TGTGCCAGCAGTTTACAGGGCTCTGAAGCTTTCTTT
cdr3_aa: CASSLQGSEAFF

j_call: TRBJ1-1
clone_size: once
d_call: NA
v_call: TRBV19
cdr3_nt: TGTGCCAGTAGTATAGCCGGGACAAGGAACACTGAAGCTTTCTTT
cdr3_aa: CASSIAGTRNTEAFF

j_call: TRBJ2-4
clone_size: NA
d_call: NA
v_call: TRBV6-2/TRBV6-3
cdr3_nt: TGTGCCAGCAGTTACGTGTCAGGGCGAACCAAAAACATTCAGTACTTC
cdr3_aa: CASSYVSGRTKNIQYF

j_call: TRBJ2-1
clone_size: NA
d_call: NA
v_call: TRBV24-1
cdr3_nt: TGTGCCACCAGTGATCCCGGGAAAGATGAGCAGTTCTTC
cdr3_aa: CATSDPGKDEQFF

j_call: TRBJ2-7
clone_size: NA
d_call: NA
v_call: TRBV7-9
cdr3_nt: TGTGCCAGCAGCTTAGAAAGGCAGGGTAGGAACGAGCAGTACTTC
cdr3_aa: CASSLERQGRNEQYF

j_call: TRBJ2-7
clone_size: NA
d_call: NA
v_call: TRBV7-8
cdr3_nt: TGTGCCAGCAGCGTCGGAGCTACCTACGAGCAGTACTTC
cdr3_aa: CASSVGATYEQYF

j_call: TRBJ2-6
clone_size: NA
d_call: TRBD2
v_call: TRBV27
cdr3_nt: TGTGCCAGCAGTTTTCTATTGGGCGGGAGGGTCTCTGGGGCCAACGTCCTGACTTTC
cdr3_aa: CASSFLLGGRVSGANVLTF

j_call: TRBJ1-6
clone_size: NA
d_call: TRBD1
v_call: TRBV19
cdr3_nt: TGTGCCAGTAGTAATAAGCCGGGACAGGACAATTCACCCCTCCACTTT
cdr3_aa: CASSNKPGQDNSPLHF

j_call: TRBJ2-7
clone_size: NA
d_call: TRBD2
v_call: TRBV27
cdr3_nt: TGTGCCAGCAGTTTAGTCGGGAGGGCGTGGGAGCAGTACTTC
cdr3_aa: CASSLVGRAWEQYF

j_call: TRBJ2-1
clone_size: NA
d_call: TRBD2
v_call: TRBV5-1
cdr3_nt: TGCGCCAGCAGCTTAAAACTAGCGGGAGTTGGTGAGCAGTTCTTC
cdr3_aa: CASSLKLAGVGEQFF

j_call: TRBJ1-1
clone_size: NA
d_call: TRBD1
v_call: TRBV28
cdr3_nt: TGTGCCAGCACATTGCGGACAGGGAACACTGAAGCTTTCTTT
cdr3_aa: CASTLRTGNTEAFF

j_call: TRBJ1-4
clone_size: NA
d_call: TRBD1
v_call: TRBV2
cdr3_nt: TGTGCCAGCAGGGCCGGGACAGGGGGTGAAAAACTGTTTTTT
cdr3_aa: CASRAGTGGEKLFF

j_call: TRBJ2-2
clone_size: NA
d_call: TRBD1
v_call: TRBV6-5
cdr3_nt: TGTGCCAGCAGCCGGACAGGGCTTAACACCGGGGAGCTGTTTTTT
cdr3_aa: CASSRTGLNTGELFF

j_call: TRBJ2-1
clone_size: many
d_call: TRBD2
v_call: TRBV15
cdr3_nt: TGTGCCACCAGCAGAGCCGGGATAGCGGGAGCGAATGAGCAGTTCTTC
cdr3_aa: CATSRAGIAGANEQFF

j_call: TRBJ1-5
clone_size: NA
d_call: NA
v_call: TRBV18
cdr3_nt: TGTGCCAGCTCACCGTCACAGGGAGCCCGGAATCAGCCCCAGCATTTT
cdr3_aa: CASSPSQGARNQPQHF

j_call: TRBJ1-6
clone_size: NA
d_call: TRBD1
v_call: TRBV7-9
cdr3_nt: TGTGCCAGCAGCCTGGGGACAGCCCGTCCCCTCCACTTT
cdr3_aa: CASSLGTARPLHF

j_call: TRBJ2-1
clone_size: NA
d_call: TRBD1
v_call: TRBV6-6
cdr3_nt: TGTGCCAGCAGTTACTCCCCGGGACAGGGATTCAGTGAGCAGTTCTTC
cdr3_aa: CASSYSPGQGFSEQFF

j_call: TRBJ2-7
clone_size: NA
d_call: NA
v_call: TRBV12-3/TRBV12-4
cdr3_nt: TGTGCCAGCACCCTCATGAGGGAGTCCGAGCAGTACTTC
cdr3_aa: CASTLMRESEQYF

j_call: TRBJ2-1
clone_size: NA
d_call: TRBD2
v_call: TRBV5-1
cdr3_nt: TGCGCCAGCAGCTTGGAACTAGCGAATTACAATGAGCAGTTCTTC
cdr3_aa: CASSLELANYNEQFF

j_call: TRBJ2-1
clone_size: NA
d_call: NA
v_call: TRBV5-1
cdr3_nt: TGCGCCAGCAAAACAGGCTACAATGAGCAGTTCTTC
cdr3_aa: CASKTGYNEQFF

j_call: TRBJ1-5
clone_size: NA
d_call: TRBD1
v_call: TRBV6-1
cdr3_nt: TGTGCCAGCAGTGAAAGAGGGAGGGGACAGGGGGTTTTCGGGAGCAATCAGCCCCAGCATTTT
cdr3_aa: CASSERGRGQGVFGSNQPQHF

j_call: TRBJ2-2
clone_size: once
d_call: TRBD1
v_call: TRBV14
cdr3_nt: TGTGCCAGCAGCCAGGACAGGGCGTATCGGAACACCGGGGAGCTGTTTTTT
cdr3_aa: CASSQDRAYRNTGELFF